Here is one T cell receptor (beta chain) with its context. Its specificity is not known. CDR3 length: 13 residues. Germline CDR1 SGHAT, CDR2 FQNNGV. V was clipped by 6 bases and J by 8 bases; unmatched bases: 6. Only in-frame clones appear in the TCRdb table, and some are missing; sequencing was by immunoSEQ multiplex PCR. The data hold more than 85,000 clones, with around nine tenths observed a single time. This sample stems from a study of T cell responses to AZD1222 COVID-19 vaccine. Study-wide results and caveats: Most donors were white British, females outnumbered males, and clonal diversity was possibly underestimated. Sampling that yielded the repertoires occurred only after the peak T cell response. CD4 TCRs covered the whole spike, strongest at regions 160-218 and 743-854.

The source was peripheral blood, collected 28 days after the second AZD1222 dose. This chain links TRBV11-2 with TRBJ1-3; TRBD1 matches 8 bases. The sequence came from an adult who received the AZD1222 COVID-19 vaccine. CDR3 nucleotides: TGTGCCAGCAGTTCAACAGGGGGAGACACCATATATTTT. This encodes CASSSTGGDTIYF. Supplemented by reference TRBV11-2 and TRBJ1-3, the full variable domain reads EAGVAQSPRYKIIEKRQSVAFWCNPISGHATLYWYQQILGQGPKLLIQFQNNGVVDDSQLPKDRFSAERLKGVDSTLKIQPAKLEDSAVYLCASSSTGGDTIYFGEGSWLTVV.